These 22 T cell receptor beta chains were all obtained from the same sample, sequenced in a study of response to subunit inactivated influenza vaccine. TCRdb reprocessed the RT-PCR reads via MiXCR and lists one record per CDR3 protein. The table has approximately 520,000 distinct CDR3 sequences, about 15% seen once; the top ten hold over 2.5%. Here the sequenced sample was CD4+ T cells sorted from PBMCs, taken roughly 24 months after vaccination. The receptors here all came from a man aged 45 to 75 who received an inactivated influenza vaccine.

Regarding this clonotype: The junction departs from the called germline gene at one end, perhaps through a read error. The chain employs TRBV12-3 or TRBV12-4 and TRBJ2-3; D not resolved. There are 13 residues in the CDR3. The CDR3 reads CTSSLAGTDTQYF. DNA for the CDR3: TGTACCAGCAGTTTAGCCGGCACAGATACGCAGTATTTT.

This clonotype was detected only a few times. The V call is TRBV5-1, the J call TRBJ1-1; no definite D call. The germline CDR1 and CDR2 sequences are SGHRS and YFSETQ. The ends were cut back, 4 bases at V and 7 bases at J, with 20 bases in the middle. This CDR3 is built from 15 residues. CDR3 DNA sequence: TGCGCCAGCAGCGACCGATTTACTGAAAGAGGTGAAGCTTTCTTT. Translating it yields CASSDRFTERGEAFF.

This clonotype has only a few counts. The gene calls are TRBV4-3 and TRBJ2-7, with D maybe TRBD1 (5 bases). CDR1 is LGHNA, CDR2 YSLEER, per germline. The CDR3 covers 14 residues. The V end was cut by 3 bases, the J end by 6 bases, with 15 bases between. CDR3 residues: CASSQSGQGREQYF. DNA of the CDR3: TGCGCCAGCAGCCAGAGTGGGCAGGGCCGCGAGCAGTACTTC.

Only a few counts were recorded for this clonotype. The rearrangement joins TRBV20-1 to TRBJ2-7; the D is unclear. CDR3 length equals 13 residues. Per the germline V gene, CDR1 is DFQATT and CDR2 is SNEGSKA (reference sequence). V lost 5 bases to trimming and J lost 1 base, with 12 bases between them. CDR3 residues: CSADPNISYEQYF. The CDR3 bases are TGCAGTGCTGACCCCAATATATCCTACGAGCAGTACTTC.

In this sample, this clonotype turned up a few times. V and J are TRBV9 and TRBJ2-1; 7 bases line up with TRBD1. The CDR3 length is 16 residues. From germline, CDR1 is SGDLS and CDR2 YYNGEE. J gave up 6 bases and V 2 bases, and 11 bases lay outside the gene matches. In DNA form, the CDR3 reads TGTGCCAGCAGCGTTGGACACCGACGACAGGGCAATGAGCAGTTCTTC. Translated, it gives CASSVGHRRQGNEQFF.

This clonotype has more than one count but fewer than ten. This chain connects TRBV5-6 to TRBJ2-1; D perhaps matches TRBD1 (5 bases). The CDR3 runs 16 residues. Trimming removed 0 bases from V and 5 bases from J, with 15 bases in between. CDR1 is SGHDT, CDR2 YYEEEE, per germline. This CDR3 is CASSLGQLWTHNEQFF. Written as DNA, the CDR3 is TGTGCCAGCAGCTTGGGGCAATTATGGACACACAATGAGCAGTTCTTC. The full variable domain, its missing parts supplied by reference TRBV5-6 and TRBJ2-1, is DAGVTQSPTHLIKTRGQQVTLRCSPKSGHDTVSWYQQALGQGPQFIFQYYEEEERQRGNFPDRFSGHQFPNYSSELNVNALLLGDSALYLCASSLGQLWTHNEQFFGPGTRLTVL.

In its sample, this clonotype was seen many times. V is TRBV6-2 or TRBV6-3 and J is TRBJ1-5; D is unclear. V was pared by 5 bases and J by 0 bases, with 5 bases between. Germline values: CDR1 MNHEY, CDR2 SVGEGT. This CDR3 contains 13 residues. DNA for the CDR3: TGTGCCAGCAGTCCTTTTAGCAATCAGCCCCAGCATTTT. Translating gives CASSPFSNQPQHF.

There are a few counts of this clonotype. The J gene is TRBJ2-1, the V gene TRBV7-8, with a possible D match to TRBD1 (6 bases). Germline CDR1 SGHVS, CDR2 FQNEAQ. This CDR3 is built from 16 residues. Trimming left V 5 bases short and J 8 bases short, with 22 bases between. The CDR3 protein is CASSNREGWLGDEQFF. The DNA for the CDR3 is TGTGCCAGCAGCAACAGGGAAGGTTGGTTGGGGGATGAGCAGTTCTTC. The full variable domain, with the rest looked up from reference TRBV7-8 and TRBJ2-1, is GAGVSQSPRYKVAKRGQDVALRCDPISGHVSLFWYQQALGQGPEFLTYFQNEAQLDKSGLPSDRFFAERPEGSVSTLKIQRTQQEDSAVYLCASSNREGWLGDEQFFGPGTRLTVL.

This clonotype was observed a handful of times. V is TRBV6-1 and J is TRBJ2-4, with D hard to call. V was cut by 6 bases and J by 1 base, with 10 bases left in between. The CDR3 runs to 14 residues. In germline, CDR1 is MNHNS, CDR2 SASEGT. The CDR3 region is CASSTDKAKNIQYF. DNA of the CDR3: TGTGCCAGCAGCACTGACAAGGCCAAAAACATTCAGTACTTC.

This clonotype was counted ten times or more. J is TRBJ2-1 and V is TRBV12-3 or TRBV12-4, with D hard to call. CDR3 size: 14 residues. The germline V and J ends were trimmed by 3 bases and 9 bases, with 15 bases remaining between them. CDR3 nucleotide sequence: TGTGCCAGCAGTTTCCTAACTTCGGGTGGTGAGCAGTTCTTC. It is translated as CASSFLTSGGEQFF.

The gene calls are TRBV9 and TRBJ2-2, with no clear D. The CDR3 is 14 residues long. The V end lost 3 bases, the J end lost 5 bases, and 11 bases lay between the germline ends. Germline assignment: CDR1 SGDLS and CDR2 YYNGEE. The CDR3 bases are TGTGCCAGCAGCGCCTCCAGTAGGACCGGGGAGCTGTTTTTT. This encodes CASSASSRTGELFF.

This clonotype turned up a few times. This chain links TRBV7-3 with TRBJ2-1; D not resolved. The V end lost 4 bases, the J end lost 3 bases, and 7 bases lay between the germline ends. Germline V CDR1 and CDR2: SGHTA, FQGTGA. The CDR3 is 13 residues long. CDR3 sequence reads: CASSSDHYNEQFF. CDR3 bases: TGTGCCAGCAGCTCAGACCACTACAATGAGCAGTTCTTC.

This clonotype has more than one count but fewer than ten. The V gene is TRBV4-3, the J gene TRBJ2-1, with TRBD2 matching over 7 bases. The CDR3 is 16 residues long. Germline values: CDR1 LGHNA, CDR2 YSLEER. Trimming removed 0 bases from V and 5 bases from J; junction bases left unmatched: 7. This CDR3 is CASSQDGRTRNNEQFF. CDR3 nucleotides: TGCGCCAGCAGCCAAGATGGACGGACTAGGAACAATGAGCAGTTCTTC.

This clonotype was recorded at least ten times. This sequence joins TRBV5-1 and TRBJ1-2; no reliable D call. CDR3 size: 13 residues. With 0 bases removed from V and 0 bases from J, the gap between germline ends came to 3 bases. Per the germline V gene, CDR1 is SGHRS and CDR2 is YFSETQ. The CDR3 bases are TGCGCCAGCAGCTTGGAGGCTAACTATGGCTACACCTTC. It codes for CASSLEANYGYTF.

The CDR3 loop is CSARVTSHEQYF. CDR3 nucleotides: TGCAGTGCTAGAGTGACTAGCCACGAGCAGTACTTC. This rearrangement joins TRBV20-1 to TRBJ2-7, with 7 bases fitting TRBD2. This CDR3 region has 12 residues. V gave up 1 base and J gave up 5 bases; unmatched junction bases: 2. The germline V gene encodes CDR1 DFQATT and CDR2 SNEGSKA (reference sequence).

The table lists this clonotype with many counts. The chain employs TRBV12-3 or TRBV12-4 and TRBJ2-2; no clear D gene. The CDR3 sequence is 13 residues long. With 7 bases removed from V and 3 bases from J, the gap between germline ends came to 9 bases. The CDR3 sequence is CASTVGYTGELFF. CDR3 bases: TGTGCCAGCACCGTAGGGTACACCGGGGAGCTGTTTTTT.

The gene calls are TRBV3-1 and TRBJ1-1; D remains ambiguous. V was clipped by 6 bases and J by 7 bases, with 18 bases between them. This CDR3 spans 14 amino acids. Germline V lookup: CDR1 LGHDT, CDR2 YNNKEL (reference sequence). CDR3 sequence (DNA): TGTGCCAGCAGTCCGCAAGGTCCGGGAAGTGAAGCTTTCTTT. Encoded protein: CASSPQGPGSEAFF. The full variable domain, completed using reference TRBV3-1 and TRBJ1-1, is DTAVSQTPKYLVTQMGNDKSIKCEQNLGHDTMYWYKQDSKKFLKIMFSYNNKELIINETVPNRFSPKSPDKAHLNLHINSLELGDSAVYFCASSPQGPGSEAFFGQGTRLTVV.

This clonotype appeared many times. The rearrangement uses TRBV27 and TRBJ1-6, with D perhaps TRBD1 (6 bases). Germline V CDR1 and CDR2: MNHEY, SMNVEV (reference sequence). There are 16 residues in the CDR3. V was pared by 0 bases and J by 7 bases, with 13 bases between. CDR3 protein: CASSLSWGPINSPLHF. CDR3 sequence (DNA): TGTGCCAGCAGTTTATCATGGGGGCCAATCAATTCACCCCTCCACTTT.

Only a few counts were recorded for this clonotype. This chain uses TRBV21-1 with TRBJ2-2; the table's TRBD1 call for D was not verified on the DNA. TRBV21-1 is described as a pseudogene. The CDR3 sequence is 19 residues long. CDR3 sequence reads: CASSKAGGQTDPNTGELFF. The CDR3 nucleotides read TGTGCCAGCAGCAAAGCGGGGGGACAGACCGACCCTAACACCGGGGAGCTGTTTTTT.

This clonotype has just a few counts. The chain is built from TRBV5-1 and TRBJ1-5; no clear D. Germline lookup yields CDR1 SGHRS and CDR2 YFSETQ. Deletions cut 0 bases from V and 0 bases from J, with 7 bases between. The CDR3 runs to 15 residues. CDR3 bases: TGCGCCAGCAGCTTGGCGGCAGGTAGCAATCAGCCCCAGCATTTT. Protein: CASSLAAGSNQPQHF.

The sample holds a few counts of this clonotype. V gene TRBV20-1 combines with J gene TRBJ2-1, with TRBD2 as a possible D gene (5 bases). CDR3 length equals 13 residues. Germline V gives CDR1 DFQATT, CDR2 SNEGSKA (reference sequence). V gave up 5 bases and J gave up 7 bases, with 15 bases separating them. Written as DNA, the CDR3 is TGCAGTGCTTTGCCCTGGAGGAGTAATGAGCAGTTCTTC. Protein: CSALPWRSNEQFF.

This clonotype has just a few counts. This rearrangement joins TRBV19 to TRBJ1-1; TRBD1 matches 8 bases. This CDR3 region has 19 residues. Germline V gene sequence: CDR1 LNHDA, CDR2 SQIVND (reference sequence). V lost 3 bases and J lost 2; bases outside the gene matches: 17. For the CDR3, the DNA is TGTGCCAGTAGTATCGCAGGTCAGGGGGCCCAAAGAACCAACACTGAAGCTTTCTTT. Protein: CASSIAGQGAQRTNTEAFF.